This paragraph covers one T cell receptor (beta chain) sequence. Its specificity is not known. These data originate in a study of CD8+ T cells in alopecia areata. V was clipped by 4 bases and J by 4 bases, with 14 bases between them. The CDR3 spans 14 residues. Germline CDR1 is GTSNPN and CDR2 is SVGIG (reference sequence). Sequencing used cDNA as its template, made by extracting RNA and reverse transcribing it. The table came from immunoSEQ multiplex PCR; TCRdb's copy has only in-frame clones and leaves some out. The sample holds about 120,000 clones, around 53% seen once. Treatment described: oral pan-JAK inhibitor, 5-10 mg twice daily. Whole-study findings and limits: Relative to mice, TCR sharing across patients was less clear, a difference possibly HLA-related. Sequences from scalp samples also cover resident alphabeta T cells of normal skin. Relative to normal scalp, lesional scalp, especially alopecia totalis/universalis, showed higher clonality.

Source: CD8+ T cells sorted from blood, taken at week 24, from a patient treated with tofacitinib. The sequence was collected from a human donor with alopecia areata. V gene TRBV30 combines with J gene TRBJ2-1; tentative D call: TRBD1 (6 bases). The CDR3 DNA is TGTGCCTGGAAACCAGCAGGGGAATACAATGAGCAGTTCTTC. Translation: CAWKPAGEYNEQFF.